This T cell receptor (beta chain) derives from a study of CD8+CD57+ T cells in acquired aplastic anemia. Study-level background: DNA from sorted CD4+ and CD8+ cells averaged approximately 2.9 ug. Points from the study as a whole: Researchers reported that CD8+ Simpson's diversity was not significantly different in patients versus controls. Found in both controls and patients were about 30 CD8+ CDR3 sequences.

Germline CDR1 and CDR2: ENHRY and SYGVKD. The CDR3 is made up of 16 amino acids. The junction had 6 bases not matched to a gene; V was cut back by 4 bases and J by 2 bases. Profiles of TCR beta VDJ and CDR3 were generated from a genomic DNA template. TCRdb re-analysed the reads in MiXCR, keeping a single row per CDR3 protein. Of some 290,000 distinct CDR3 sequences listed, approximately 55% were seen once; the top ten hold around 8%. This clonotype was seen at least ten times. What it recognizes is unknown. The receptor's source is a human donor with severe aplastic anemia or a healthy control (not recorded which). The specimen was sorted CD4+, CD8+, or CD8+CD57+ T cells (not recorded which) from PBMCs. The gene calls are TRBV10-3 and TRBJ2-3, with 10 positions matching TRBD2. This chain's CDR3 is CAISATTSGLTDTQYF. CDR3 DNA sequence: TGTGCCATCAGTGCGACGACTAGCGGGCTCACAGATACGCAGTATTTT.